The rows below give T cell receptor beta chains drawn from one sample of a study of blood T cells in healthy people across ages. TCRdb reprocessed the 5' RACE reads with MiXCR, giving one entry per CDR3 protein. The sample holds around 1,000,000 distinct CDR3 sequences; 30% to 40% are singletons and the top ten take around 14%. Source material: blood. These receptors were obtained from a young man in good health. Each CDR3 is given with its conserved first and last residue. D genes are given only for firm matches. Clone size is not always given. Where it is, it says once, few, many or a class for expanded clones.

>TRBV12-3/TRBV12-4|-|TRBJ1-5|TRBD1
CASSPFRTGGAGLGNQPQHF
TGTGCCAGCAGCCCATTCAGGACAGGGGGCGCCGGGTTAGGCAATCAGCCCCAGCATTTT
>TRBV20-1|few|TRBJ2-7|-
CSARDQGPTGVREQYF
TGCAGTGCTAGAGATCAGGGCCCAACCGGTGTGCGCGAGCAGTACTTC
>TRBV5-6|few|TRBJ2-1|-
CATSPGDWSSYNEQFF
TGTGCCACCAGCCCAGGGGACTGGAGCTCCTACAATGAGCAGTTCTTC
>TRBV14|-|TRBJ1-2|-
CASSPVRDYGYTF
TGTGCCAGCAGCCCAGTCCGAGACTATGGCTACACCTTC
>TRBV25-1|-|TRBJ1-2|TRBD1
CACRRDSYGYTF
TGTGCCTGCCGGCGGGACAGCTATGGCTACACCTTC
>TRBV10-3|few|TRBJ2-7|TRBD1
CAITRQGSDEQYF
TGTGCCATCACTCGACAGGGTTCGGATGAGCAGTACTTC
>TRBV20-1|few|TRBJ2-7|-
CSARPPATYEQYF
TGCAGTGCTAGGCCCCCGGCTACCTACGAGCAGTACTTC
>TRBV5-1|-|TRBJ2-5|-
CASSLVANGDEQYF
TGCGCCAGCAGCTTGGTGGCGAACGGGGATGAGCAGTACTTC
>TRBV4-2|-|TRBJ1-2|-
CASRYAGLGTDGYTF
TGTGCCAGCAGATACGCAGGGCTTGGTACGGATGGCTACACCTTC
>TRBV6-2/TRBV6-3|-|TRBJ1-2|TRBD1
CASSYSRDSSDGYTF
TGTGCCAGCAGTTACTCGAGGGACAGCTCCGATGGCTACACCTTC
>TRBV20-1|few|TRBJ2-7|TRBD1
CSARDLGGSWYEQYF
TGCAGTGCTAGAGACCTAGGGGGCTCTTGGTACGAGCAGTACTTC
>TRBV20-1|-|TRBJ2-1|-
CSARPTQETQFF
TGCAGTGCTAGACCCACCCAAGAGACCCAGTTCTTC
>TRBV20-1|-|TRBJ2-2|TRBD2
CSARVAGTDTGELFF
TGCAGTGCTAGAGTAGCGGGGACCGACACCGGGGAGCTGTTTTTT
>TRBV7-9|few|TRBJ2-6|-
CASSLDGTLYGANVLTF
TGTGCCAGCAGCTTAGATGGGACACTATATGGGGCCAACGTCCTGACTTTC
>TRBV6-1|few|TRBJ1-5|-
CASRERTGFSNQPQHF
TGTGCCAGCAGGGAAAGGACGGGGTTTAGCAATCAGCCCCAGCATTTT
>TRBV20-1|-|TRBJ1-1|-
CSAIRTQNTEAFF
TGCAGTGCAATTCGGACCCAGAACACTGAAGCTTTCTTT
>TRBV24-1|few|TRBJ2-2|TRBD1
CATSDQDRGRFPNTGELFF
TGTGCCACCAGTGACCAAGACAGGGGCCGATTTCCGAACACCGGGGAGCTGTTTTTT
>TRBV7-9|few|TRBJ2-1|TRBD2
CASSSRGGRENNEQFF
TGTGCCAGCAGCTCCCGGGGGGGGAGAGAAAACAATGAGCAGTTCTTC
>TRBV6-5|-|TRBJ1-1|TRBD1
CASSQTGQGSTEAFF
TGTGCCAGCAGTCAAACCGGACAGGGCTCGACTGAAGCTTTCTTT
>TRBV6-4|few|TRBJ1-2|-
CASSEGPSYGYTF
TGTGCCAGCAGTGAAGGGCCGAGCTATGGCTACACCTTC
>TRBV20-1|-|TRBJ1-2|TRBD1
CSPRGDRGFYDTF
TGCAGTCCTAGGGGAGACAGGGGGTTTTACGACACCTTC
>TRBV4-1|-|TRBJ1-6|TRBD1
CASSQDPQGNNSPLHF
TGCGCCAGCAGCCAAGATCCACAGGGGAATAATTCACCCCTCCACTTT
>TRBV20-1|few|TRBJ1-2|-
CSARRSIYGYTF
TGCAGTGCTAGACGGTCGATCTATGGCTACACCTTC
>TRBV7-9|few|TRBJ1-1|-
CASSLSPKVMNTEAFF
TGTGCCAGCAGCTTGTCTCCGAAGGTGATGAACACTGAAGCTTTCTTT
>TRBV9|-|TRBJ2-1|TRBD1
CASRFNSDRGDDGQFF
TGTGCCAGCCGCTTCAACTCGGACAGGGGGGACGATGGGCAGTTCTTC
>TRBV29-1|-|TRBJ2-3|-
CSVGGATATDTQYF
TGCAGCGTTGGGGGTGCGACAGCAACAGATACGCAGTATTTT
>TRBV6-6|-|TRBJ1-2|TRBD1
CASSYLPHPAQGDGYTF
TGTGCCAGCAGTTACCTCCCCCACCCGGCACAGGGGGATGGCTACACCTTC
>TRBV20-1|-|TRBJ1-2|-
CSASLRADGYGYTF
TGCAGTGCTAGCCTTCGGGCCGATGGCTATGGCTACACCTTC
>TRBV20-1|once|TRBJ1-2|TRBD1
CSASAGTADLANYGYTF
TGCAGTGCTAGCGCCGGGACAGCGGACTTAGCTAACTATGGCTACACCTTC
>TRBV7-6|few|TRBJ2-3|-
CASSLDVPSTDTQYF
TGTGCCAGCAGCTTAGATGTCCCGAGCACAGATACGCAGTATTTT
>TRBV27|few|TRBJ2-3|-
CASSLFPADRIFSTDTQYF
TGTGCCAGCAGTTTATTCCCCGCCGACAGAATCTTTAGCACAGATACGCAGTATTTT
>TRBV3-1|-|TRBJ2-2|TRBD1
CASSQIGQADGELFF
TGTGCCAGCAGCCAAATTGGACAGGCGGACGGGGAGCTGTTTTTT
>TRBV20-1|-|TRBJ1-4|-
CSATGQTNEKLFF
TGCAGTGCGACAGGACAGACAAATGAAAAACTGTTTTTT
>TRBV29-1|few|TRBJ1-1|-
CSLLQGVEAFF
TGCAGCTTGCTCCAGGGAGTTGAAGCTTTCTTT
>TRBV20-1|few|TRBJ2-7|-
CSARGKGKYEQYF
TGCAGTGCTAGAGGGAAGGGAAAGTACGAGCAGTACTTC
>TRBV5-1|-|TRBJ2-1|-
CASVMGKPGDEQFF
TGCGCCAGCGTAATGGGGAAACCTGGGGATGAGCAGTTCTTC
>TRBV5-1|few|TRBJ2-5|-
CASSIGGQKETQYF
TGCGCCAGCAGTATCGGGGGCCAGAAAGAGACCCAGTACTTC
>TRBV6-2/TRBV6-3|-|TRBJ1-5|-
CASSFYGDRGNQPQHF
TGTGCCAGCAGTTTTTACGGGGACCGAGGGAATCAGCCCCAGCATTTT
>TRBV10-3|few|TRBJ1-1|TRBD1
CAISGGQGYTEAFF
TGTGCCATCAGTGGAGGACAGGGATACACTGAAGCTTTCTTT
>TRBV4-1|few|TRBJ1-4|-
CASSPNEGPDEKLFF
TGCGCCAGCAGCCCTAACGAGGGACCCGATGAAAAACTGTTTTTT
>TRBV6-6|-|TRBJ1-5|-
CASSYADPPQHF
TGTGCCAGCAGTTACGCAGATCCACCCCAGCATTTT
>TRBV5-1|-|TRBJ1-1|-
CASSLAGALNTEAFF
TGCGCCAGCAGCTTGGCCGGGGCCCTGAACACTGAAGCTTTCTTT
>TRBV5-1|-|TRBJ1-1|-
CASSLDPKTGTEAFF
TGCGCCAGCAGCTTGGACCCAAAAACGGGCACTGAAGCTTTCTTT
>TRBV27|-|TRBJ2-7|-
CASSLSGHSYEQYF
TGTGCCAGCAGTTTATCGGGACACTCCTACGAGCAGTACTTC
>TRBV6-2/TRBV6-3|-|TRBJ2-1|-
CASSTTRDKQFF
TGTGCCAGCAGTACAACCCGGGACAAGCAGTTCTTC
>TRBV13|-|TRBJ2-5|-
CASSLLEGMYQETQYF
TGTGCCAGCAGCCTACTGGAGGGGATGTACCAAGAGACCCAGTACTTC
>TRBV14|-|TRBJ2-1|-
CASSQEWVWLKFF
TGTGCCAGCAGCCAAGAATGGGTCTGGTTGAAGTTCTTC
>TRBV29-1|-|TRBJ2-2|-
CSADRGGNTGELFF
TGCAGCGCTGACCGAGGGGGGAACACCGGGGAGCTGTTTTTT
>TRBV7-8|-|TRBJ2-3|TRBD2
CASSFGRGGTDTQYF
TGTGCCAGCAGCTTCGGCCGGGGGGGTACAGATACGCAGTATTTT
>TRBV11-2|-|TRBJ2-2|-
CASSSLDTGELFF
TGTGCCAGCAGCTCCTTGGACACCGGGGAGCTGTTTTTT
>TRBV9|few|TRBJ2-5|-
CASSVGWTRETQYF
TGTGCCAGCAGCGTAGGGTGGACACGGGAGACCCAGTACTTC
>TRBV20-1|-|TRBJ2-7|TRBD1
CSTSLGQPYEQYF
TGCAGTACCAGTCTGGGACAGCCCTACGAGCAGTACTTC
>TRBV20-1|-|TRBJ1-2|TRBD1
CSFGDRGLSNYGYTF
TGCAGTTTCGGGGACAGGGGGCTTTCCAACTATGGCTACACCTTC